The 15 T cell receptor beta chains given below trace back to one sample, sequenced in a study of T-cell memory formation after mild COVID-19. One entry per CDR3 protein results from TCRdb running MiXCR on the 5' RACE reads. This table has approximately 210,000 distinct CDR3 sequences, over 9.5% appearing once. Source material: PBMCs or a T cell subset sorted from them (not recorded which). Receptor source: a man aged 18 to 30 who had mild COVID-19 (a few samples of this study predate the infection). Cell type and time point are not known.

V and J are TRBV28 and TRBJ2-7; tentative D call: TRBD1 (6 bases). The CDR3 has 15 amino acids. Trimming took 6 bases from V and 5 from J, leaving 20 bases between them. CDR1 and CDR2 from the germline V gene are MDHEN and SYDVKM. CDR3 residues: CASSPLERQAHEQYV. The CDR3 DNA sequence: TGTGCCAGCAGCCCCCTTGAGAGACAGGCCCACGAGCAGTACGTC.

This clonotype turned up a few times. The chain links TRBV12-3 or TRBV12-4 to TRBJ1-1, with D unclear. This CDR3 comprises 14 residues. Between the trimmed V and J ends, which lost 1 base and 0 bases, there was a span of 6 bases. CDR3 residues: CASSLGIMNTEAFF. The DNA of the CDR3 is TGTGCCAGCAGTTTAGGGATTATGAACACTGAAGCTTTCTTT.

This clonotype turned up a few times. This chain uses TRBV6-2 or TRBV6-3 with TRBJ1-2, with 9 nucleotides matching TRBD1. The V gene end was trimmed by 6 bases and the J gene end by 4 bases; junction bases not matched to a gene: 18. This CDR3 region has 18 residues. CDR1 and CDR2 (germline): MNHEY, SVGEGT. This CDR3 is CASRPNLPGQGRGYGYTF. CDR3 DNA sequence: TGTGCCAGCAGACCAAACTTACCGGGACAGGGCCGAGGCTATGGCTACACCTTC.

The table lists this clonotype with a few counts. CDR3 DNA: TGTGCCAGCAGTGAAGGGGGCCGAGAGACCCAGTACTTC. Its translation: CASSEGGRETQYF. The V gene is TRBV6-1, the J gene TRBJ2-5; TRBD1 might be the D (5 bases). With 1 base removed from V and 4 bases from J, the gap between germline ends came to 7 bases. CDR3 size: 13 residues. CDR1 is MNHNS, CDR2 SASEGT, per germline.

This clonotype has a handful of counts. V and J are TRBV5-5 and TRBJ1-2, with D possibly being TRBD1 (5 bases). The CDR3 runs to 13 residues. V was trimmed by 5 bases and J by 4 bases, leaving 12 bases between them. The germline V gene encodes CDR1 SGHKS and CDR2 YYEKEE (reference sequence). DNA for the CDR3: TGTGCCAGCAGTTCGACAGTAACCTATGGCTACACCTTC. Protein: CASSSTVTYGYTF.

The chain employs TRBV7-2 and TRBJ2-5; TRBD1 or TRBD2 may be the D gene (5 bases each). The germline V gene has CDR1 SGHTA and CDR2 FQGNSA. This CDR3 has 13 residues. The ends were cut back, 2 bases at V and 4 bases at J, with 8 bases in the middle. The CDR3 DNA reads TGTGCCAGCAGCTTATACGGGGCAGAGACCCAGTACTTC. Protein: CASSLYGAETQYF.

The chain employs TRBV7-6 and TRBJ2-3, with a weak D call TRBD1 (5 bases). Germline-derived CDR1 and CDR2 are SGHVS and FNYEAQ. The CDR3 consists of 14 residues. The ends were cut back, 5 bases at V and 5 bases at J, with 14 bases in the middle. CDR3 coding DNA: TGTGCCAGCAGCCCACGTCCCCAGGGAGATACGCAGTATTTT. This encodes CASSPRPQGDTQYF.

Only a few counts were recorded for this clonotype. The rearrangement links TRBV29-1 to TRBJ2-6; TRBD2 is a possible D gene (5 bases). Germline CDR1 and CDR2: SQVTM and ANQGSEA. Trimming stripped 6 bases from V and 4 bases from J, with 13 bases between. The CDR3 runs to 14 residues. This CDR3 reads CSVAMGAGANVLTF. CDR3 sequence (DNA): TGCAGCGTCGCTATGGGAGCAGGGGCCAACGTCCTGACTTTC.

This clonotype was detected only a few times. CDR3 DNA: TGTGCCAGCAGCCAAGGGGACAGGGACGGAGATACGCAGTATTTT. It is translated as CASSQGDRDGDTQYF. The rearrangement uses TRBV4-2 and TRBJ2-3, with 9 bases matching TRBD1. The V gene's germline CDR1 is LGHNA and CDR2 YNFKEQ. V trimming: 1 base; J trimming: 5 bases; junction bases outside the gene matches: 4. The CDR3 covers 15 residues.

V gene TRBV3-1 combines with J gene TRBJ2-1, with 9 bases matching TRBD1. The CDR3 length is 14 residues. Germline-derived CDR1 and CDR2 are LGHDT and YNNKEL (reference sequence). After removal of 3 bases from V and 4 bases from J, the junction contained 1 base not matched to a gene. CDR3 sequence: CASSQGTGYNEQFF. DNA of the CDR3: TGTGCCAGCAGCCAGGGGACAGGGTACAATGAGCAGTTCTTC.

J is TRBJ1-2 and V is TRBV15; a weak D match, TRBD1 (6 bases). From germline, CDR1 is LNHNV and CDR2 YYDKDF (reference sequence). V gave up 0 bases and J gave up 3 bases, with 8 bases separating them. This CDR3 is 14 amino acids long. The CDR3 region is CATSREAGDYGYTF. Here the CDR3 DNA reads TGTGCCACCAGCAGAGAAGCAGGGGACTATGGCTACACCTTC.

This clonotype was observed at least ten times. The rearrangement joins TRBV5-1 to TRBJ2-1, with 15 bases identical to TRBD2. Germline values: CDR1 SGHRS, CDR2 YFSETQ. The CDR3 length is 17 residues. The V gene end was trimmed by 1 base and the J gene end by 5 bases; junction bases not matched to a gene: 4. The CDR3 sequence is CASSLTGTSGGHNEQFF. DNA of the CDR3: TGCGCCAGCAGCTTGACAGGGACTAGCGGGGGGCACAATGAGCAGTTCTTC.

The table lists this clonotype with a few counts. The V gene is TRBV5-1, the J gene TRBJ2-6; D unclear. The ends were cut back, 1 base at V and 0 bases at J, with 2 bases in the middle. The CDR3 covers 14 residues. Looked up from germline, CDR1 is SGHRS and CDR2 is YFSETQ. The CDR3 nucleotides read TGCGCCAGCAGCTTGATCTCTGGGGCCAACGTCCTGACTTTC. This translates into CASSLISGANVLTF.

This clonotype was seen only a few times. V and J are TRBV7-9 and TRBJ2-7, with D tentatively TRBD1 or TRBD2 (5 bases each). CDR1 and CDR2 from the germline V gene are SEHNR and FQNEAQ (reference sequence). The CDR3 is 13 amino acids. Trimming shortened V by 4 bases and J by 7 bases, and 14 bases separated the two germline ends. The DNA for the CDR3 is TGTGCCAGCAGCTCGGGACGGTTTCCTGAGCAGTACGTC. Translated, it gives CASSSGRFPEQYV.

This clonotype has more than one count but fewer than ten. The V gene is TRBV7-9, the J gene TRBJ2-3, with a tentative D call TRBD1 (5 bases). This CDR3 is 15 amino acids long. Per the germline V gene, CDR1 is SEHNR and CDR2 is FQNEAQ (reference sequence). Trimming stripped 5 bases from V and 4 bases from J, with 16 bases between. CDR3 nucleotide sequence: TGTGCCAGCAGCAAAAGACAGCCTCCGGCAGATACGCAGTATTTT. It translates to CASSKRQPPADTQYF.